This T cell receptor beta chain was sequenced in a study of graft-versus-host responses after intestinal transplantation. The overall study: The recipients all started with anti-thymocyte globulin induction and then took tacrolimus and steroids for roughly three years.

CDR1 MNHNS and CDR2 SASEGT come from the germline V gene. The CDR3 is 15 amino acids. The trim removed 2 bases at V and 1 base at J, leaving 3 bases unmatched. Comment on this clone: The target antigen is unknown.

Study-wide findings and caveats: High graft-versus-host to host-versus-graft clonal ratios were seen in allografts of patients with graft-donor T cell macrochimerism.

Sequencing was performed with immunoSEQ multiplex PCR; in TCRdb, only in-frame clones are kept and a portion is missing. Counted here are more than 20,000 clones, 83% occurring once; the ten biggest clones make up 1% to 1.3%. The TCR sequence derives from a human patient who received an intestinal transplant, so some T cells may come from the graft donor. V gene TRBV6-1 combines with J gene TRBJ2-7; 9 bases agree with TRBD1. This sample comprised PBMCs, obtained 28 days after intestinal transplant. CDR3 sequence reads: CASSETGTGSYEQYF. CDR3 sequence (DNA): TGTGCCAGCAGTGAAACTGGGACAGGGTCCTACGAGCAGTACTTC.